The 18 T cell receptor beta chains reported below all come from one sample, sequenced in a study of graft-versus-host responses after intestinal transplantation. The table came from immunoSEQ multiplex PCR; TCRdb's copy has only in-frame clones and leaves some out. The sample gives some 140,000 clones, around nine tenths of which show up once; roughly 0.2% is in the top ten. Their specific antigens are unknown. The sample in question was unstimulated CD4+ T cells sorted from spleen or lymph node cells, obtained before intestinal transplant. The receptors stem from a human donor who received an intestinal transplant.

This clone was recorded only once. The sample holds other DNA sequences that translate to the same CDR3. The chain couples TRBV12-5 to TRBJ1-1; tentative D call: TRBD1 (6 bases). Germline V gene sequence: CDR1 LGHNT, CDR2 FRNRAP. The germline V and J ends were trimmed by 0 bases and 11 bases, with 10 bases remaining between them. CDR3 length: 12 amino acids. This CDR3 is CASGLVGGAAFF. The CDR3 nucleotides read TGTGCTAGTGGTTTGGTGGGGGGGGCCGCTTTCTTT.

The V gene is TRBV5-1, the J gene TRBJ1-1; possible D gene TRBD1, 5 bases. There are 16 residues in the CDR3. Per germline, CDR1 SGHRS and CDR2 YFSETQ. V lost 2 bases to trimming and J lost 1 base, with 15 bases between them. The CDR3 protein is CASSFVPRGKNTEAFF. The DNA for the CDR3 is TGCGCCAGCAGCTTTGTACCCCGGGGCAAGAACACTGAAGCTTTCTTT.

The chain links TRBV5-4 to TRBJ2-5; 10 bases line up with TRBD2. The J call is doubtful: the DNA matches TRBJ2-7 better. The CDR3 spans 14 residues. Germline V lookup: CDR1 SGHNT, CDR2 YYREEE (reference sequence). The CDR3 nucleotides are TGTGCCAGCAGTCCCACTAGCGGGGCCTACGAGCAGTACTTC. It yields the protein CASSPTSGAYEQYF.

The CDR3 DNA sequence: TGCGCCAGCAGGCCTGCGGCCACCCCGTTGATAACGGATACGCAGTATTTT. It codes for CASRPAATPLITDTQYF. The chain joins TRBV4-1 to TRBJ2-3, with D hard to call. This CDR3 contains 17 residues. Germline assignment: CDR1 MGHRA and CDR2 YSYEKL. Trimming took off 6 bases at V and 6 bases at J, with 25 bases between the two ends.

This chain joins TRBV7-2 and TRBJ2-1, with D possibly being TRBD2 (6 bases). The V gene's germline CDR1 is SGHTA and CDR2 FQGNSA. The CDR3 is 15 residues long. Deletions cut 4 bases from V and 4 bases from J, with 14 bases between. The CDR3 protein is CASSYLGTGYNEQFF. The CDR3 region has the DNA TGTGCCAGCAGCTACCTGGGGACTGGGTACAATGAGCAGTTCTTC.

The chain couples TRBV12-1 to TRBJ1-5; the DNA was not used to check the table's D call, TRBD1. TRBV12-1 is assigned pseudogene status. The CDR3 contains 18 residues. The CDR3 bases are TGTGCCAGCAGCCCACCGAGACAGGGGGCTCGCGGCAATCAGCCCCAGCATTTT. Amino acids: CASSPPRQGARGNQPQHF.

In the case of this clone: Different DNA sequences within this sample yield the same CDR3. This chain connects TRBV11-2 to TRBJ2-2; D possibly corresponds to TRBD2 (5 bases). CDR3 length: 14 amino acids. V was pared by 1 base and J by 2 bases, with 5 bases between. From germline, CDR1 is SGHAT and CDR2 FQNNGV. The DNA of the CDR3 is TGTGCCAGCAGCTTAGCGGGAAACACCGGGGAGCTGTTTTTT. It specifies CASSLAGNTGELFF.

The DNA for the CDR3 is TGCGCCAGCAGCCAAGATAGTGGGGAGACAGGGGGAGGTGAAAAACTGTTTTTT. Translated, it gives CASSQDSGETGGGEKLFF. The chain couples TRBV4-1 to TRBJ1-4, with 9 bases aligning to TRBD1. V lost 0 bases and J lost 7; bases outside the gene matches: 12. CDR1 and CDR2 (germline): MGHRA, YSYEKL. This CDR3 has 18 residues.

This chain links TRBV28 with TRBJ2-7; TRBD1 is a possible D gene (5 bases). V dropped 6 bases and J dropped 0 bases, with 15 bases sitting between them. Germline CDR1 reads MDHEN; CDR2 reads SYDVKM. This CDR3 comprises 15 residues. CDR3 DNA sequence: TGTGCCAGCAGAGATAAAGACAGATACTCCTACGAGCAGTACTTC. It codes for CASRDKDRYSYEQYF.

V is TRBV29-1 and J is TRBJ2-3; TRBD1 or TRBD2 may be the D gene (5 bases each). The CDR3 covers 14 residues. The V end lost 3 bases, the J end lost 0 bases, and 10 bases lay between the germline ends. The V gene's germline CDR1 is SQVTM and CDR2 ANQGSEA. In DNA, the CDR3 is TGCAGCGTTGATAAGGGGACCAGCACAGATACGCAGTATTTT. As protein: CSVDKGTSTDTQYF.

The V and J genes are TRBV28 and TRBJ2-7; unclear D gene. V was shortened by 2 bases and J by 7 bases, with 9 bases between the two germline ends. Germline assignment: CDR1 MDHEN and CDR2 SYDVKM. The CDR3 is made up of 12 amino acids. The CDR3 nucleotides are TGTGCCAGCAGTTTAATCCGTATGGAGCAGTACTTC. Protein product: CASSLIRMEQYF.

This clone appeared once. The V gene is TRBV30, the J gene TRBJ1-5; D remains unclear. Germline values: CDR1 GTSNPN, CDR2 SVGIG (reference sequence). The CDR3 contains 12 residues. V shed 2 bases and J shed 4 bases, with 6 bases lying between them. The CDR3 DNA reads TGTGCCTGGAGTCCGGGGAATCAGCCCCAGCATTTT. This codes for CAWSPGNQPQHF.

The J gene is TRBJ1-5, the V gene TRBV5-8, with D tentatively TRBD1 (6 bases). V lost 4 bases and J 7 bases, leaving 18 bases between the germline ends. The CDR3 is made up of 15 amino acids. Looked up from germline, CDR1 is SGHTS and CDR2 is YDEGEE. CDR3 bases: TGTGCCAGCAGCCCGGGGAGGGGGGGTGAGCAGCCCCAGCATTTT. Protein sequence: CASSPGRGGEQPQHF.

CDR3 amino acids: CASREVSYEQYF. The DNA for the CDR3 is TGCGCCAGCAGAGAGGTCTCCTACGAGCAGTACTTC. The chain links TRBV5-1 to TRBJ2-7; D is unclear. Germline CDR1 and CDR2: SGHRS and YFSETQ. The CDR3 loop spans 12 amino acids. The V gene lost 5 bases and the J gene lost 0 bases, with 6 bases spanning the gap.

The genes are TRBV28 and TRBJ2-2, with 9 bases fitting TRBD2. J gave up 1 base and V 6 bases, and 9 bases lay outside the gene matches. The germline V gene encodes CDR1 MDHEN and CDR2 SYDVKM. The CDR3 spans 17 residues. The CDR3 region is CASSPPGTSMNTGELFF. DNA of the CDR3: TGTGCCAGCAGCCCCCCTGGGACTAGCATGAACACCGGGGAGCTGTTTTTT.

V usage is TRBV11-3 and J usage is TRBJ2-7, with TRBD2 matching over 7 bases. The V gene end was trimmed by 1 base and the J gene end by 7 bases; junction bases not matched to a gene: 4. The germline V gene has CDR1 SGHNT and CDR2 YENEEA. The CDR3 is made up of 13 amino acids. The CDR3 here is CASSLVSGVEQYF. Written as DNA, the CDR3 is TGTGCCAGCAGCTTAGTGAGCGGGGTAGAGCAGTACTTC.

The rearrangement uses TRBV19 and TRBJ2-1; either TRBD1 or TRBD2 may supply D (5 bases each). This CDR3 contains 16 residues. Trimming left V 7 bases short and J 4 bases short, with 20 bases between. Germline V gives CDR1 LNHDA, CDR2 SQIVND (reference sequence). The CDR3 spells CASTLTESGGYNEQFF. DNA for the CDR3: TGTGCCAGTACCCTAACAGAAAGTGGGGGATACAATGAGCAGTTCTTC.

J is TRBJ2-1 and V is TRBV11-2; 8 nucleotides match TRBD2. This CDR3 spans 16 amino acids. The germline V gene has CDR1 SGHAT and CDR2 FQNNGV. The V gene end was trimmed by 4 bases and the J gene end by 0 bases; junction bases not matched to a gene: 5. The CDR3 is CASSSLAGSSYNEQFF. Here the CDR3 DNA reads TGTGCCAGCAGCTCCCTAGCGGGTTCCTCCTACAATGAGCAGTTCTTC.